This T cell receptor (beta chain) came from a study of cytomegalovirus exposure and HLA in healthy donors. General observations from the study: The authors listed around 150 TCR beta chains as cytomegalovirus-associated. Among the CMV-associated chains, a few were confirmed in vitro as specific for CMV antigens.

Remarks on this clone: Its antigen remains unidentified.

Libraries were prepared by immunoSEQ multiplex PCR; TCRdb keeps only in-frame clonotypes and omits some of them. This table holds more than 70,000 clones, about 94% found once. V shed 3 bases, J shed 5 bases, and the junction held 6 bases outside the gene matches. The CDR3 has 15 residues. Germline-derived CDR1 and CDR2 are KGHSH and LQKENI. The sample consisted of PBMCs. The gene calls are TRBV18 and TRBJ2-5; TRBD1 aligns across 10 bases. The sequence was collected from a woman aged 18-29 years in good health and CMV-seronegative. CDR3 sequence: CASSPPDRGMETQYF. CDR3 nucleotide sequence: TGTGCCAGCTCACCGCCGGACAGGGGGATGGAGACCCAGTACTTC.